This TCR beta chain was sequenced during a study of response to subunit inactivated influenza vaccine. General observations from the study: The authors put forward the suggestion that each seasonal influenza vaccination may bring in only a limited number of new T cells.

CDR1 SGHRS and CDR2 YFSETQ come from the germline V gene. CDR3 length equals 14 residues. Trimming took 4 bases from V and 5 from J, leaving 15 bases between them. MiXCR, applied by TCRdb to the RT-PCR reads, yields one record per CDR3 protein. The sample includes 610,000 or so distinct CDR3 sequences, about 14% of them seen just once. This clonotype was detected a few times. The target antigen is unknown. The sample was PBMCs from blood, taken 11 to 12 days after vaccination. This TCR was sampled from a man aged 45-60 years who received an inactivated influenza vaccine. The chain has TRBV5-1 and TRBJ2-5, with D maybe TRBD2 (6 bases). The CDR3: CASSPMTSGETQYF. The CDR3 DNA reads TGCGCCAGCAGCCCAATGACTAGTGGGGAGACCCAGTACTTC. Full variable domain (outside the CDR3, taken from reference TRBV5-1 and TRBJ2-5): KAGVTQTPRYLIKTRGQQVTLSCSPISGHRSVSWYQQTPGQGLQFLFEYFSETQRNKGNFPGRFSGRQFSNSRSEMNVSTLELGDSALYLCASSPMTSGETQYFGPGTRLLVL.